The sequence of this T cell receptor beta chain was determined in a study of T cell repertoires in cytomegalovirus infection. The wider study: The public TCR beta signatures pointed to both CMV infection and matching HLA type.

TCRdb called the reads again in MiXCR, with one record for every CDR3 protein. The table has 800,000 to 950,000 distinct CDR3 sequences, 30% to 35% seen once. This clonotype has ten or more counts. What it binds is unknown. Looked up from germline, CDR1 is MNHEY and CDR2 is SVGAGI. This CDR3 has 14 residues. After removal of 5 bases from V and 6 bases from J, the junction contained 3 bases not matched to a gene. This TCR was recovered from a human donor in good health (CMV status not recorded). Some clones in this sample may be carry-over from other donors' samples. This sample comprised cultured CD8+ T cells from PBMCs, obtained from culture after CMV antigen stimulation. This chain uses TRBV6-5 with TRBJ1-4; 10 nucleotides agree with TRBD1. CDR3 loop: CASSLGQGDEKLFF. CDR3 bases: TGTGCCAGCAGTCTAGGACAGGGGGATGAAAAACTGTTTTTT.